What follows are 30 T cell receptor beta chains derived from one specimen sequenced in a study of shared clonotypes between healthy human individuals. TCRdb's copy holds only in-frame clones and misses some; the assay was immunoSEQ multiplex PCR. The sample carries around 530,000 clones, around 80% recorded once. The sequencing sample was made of PBMCs. These receptors came from a woman in her thirties or forties in good health. Some clones in this sample may be carry-over from other donors' samples.

The CDR3, as DNA: TGTGCCAGGGGTGGGGCAGGAACAGATACGCAGTATTTT. It yields the protein CARGGAGTDTQYF. This chain links TRBV7-2 with TRBJ2-3; TRBD1 might be the D (5 bases). CDR1 is SGHTA and CDR2 is FQGNSA in the germline V gene. The CDR3 runs 13 residues. V lost 9 bases to trimming and J lost 3 bases, with 13 bases between them.

CDR3 DNA: TGTGCCTGGAGCCGGCGGGGGACAGATGAGCAGTTCTTC. Translated: CAWSRRGTDEQFF. The gene calls are TRBV30 and TRBJ2-1, with D perhaps TRBD1 or TRBD2 (7 bases each). Trimming stripped 3 bases from V and 8 bases from J, with 14 bases between. The CDR3 is 13 residues long. From germline, CDR1 is GTSNPN and CDR2 SVGIG (reference sequence).

This clone appeared a single time. V is TRBV18 and J is TRBJ2-7, with D possibly called TRBD1 or TRBD2 (5 bases each). Germline V gene data show CDR1 as KGHSH and CDR2 as LQKENI. This CDR3 contains 14 residues. V gave up 1 base and J gave up 5 bases, with 12 bases separating them. The CDR3 loop is CASSPRDGTNEQYF. The CDR3 nucleotides are TGTGCCAGCTCACCACGGGACGGCACGAACGAGCAGTACTTC. Complete variable domain (other parts from reference TRBV18 and TRBJ2-7): NAGVMQNPRHLVRRRGQEARLRCSPMKGHSHVYWYRQLPEEGLKFMVYLQKENIIDESGMPKERFSAEFPKEGPSILRIQQVVRGDSAAYFCASSPRDGTNEQYFGPGTRLTVT.

The V and J genes are TRBV29-1 and TRBJ2-4, with D unclear. The CDR3 is 14 amino acids. V lost 6 bases, J lost 1 base, and 13 bases lay in between. From germline, CDR1 is SQVTM and CDR2 ANQGSEA. The CDR3 loop is CSVLLVGAKNIQYF. The CDR3 DNA reads as TGCAGCGTACTATTAGTCGGGGCCAAAAACATTCAGTACTTC. The full variable domain, its missing parts supplied by reference TRBV29-1 and TRBJ2-4, is SAVISQKPSRDICQRGTSLTIQCQVDSQVTMMFWYRQQPGQSLTLIATANQGSEATYESGFVIDKFPISRPNLTFSTLTVSNMSPEDSSIYLCSVLLVGAKNIQYFGAGTRLSVL.

The rearrangement joins TRBV2 to TRBJ2-3, with D perhaps TRBD2 (6 bases). Between the trimmed V and J ends, which lost 6 bases and 11 bases, there was a span of 9 bases. Germline V CDR1 and CDR2: SNHLY, FYNNEI. This CDR3 has 10 residues. The CDR3 DNA is TGTGCCAGCAGAGTGGGGGGGCAGTATTTT. It encodes CASRVGGQYF.

The gene calls are TRBV7-6 and TRBJ2-7; D gene ambiguous. CDR3 length: 14 amino acids. Trimming removed 1 base from V and 3 bases from J, with 10 bases in between. Per the germline V gene, CDR1 is SGHVS and CDR2 is FNYEAQ. CDR3 region: CASSLDRASYEQYF. The CDR3 DNA is TGTGCCAGCAGCTTAGATAGGGCTAGCTACGAGCAGTACTTC.

As for this clone: A far larger clone is off by one base, so a read error is likely. The CDR3 DNA reads as TGTGCCAGCAGCTTACAGAGAAACACTGAAGCTTTCTTT. This encodes CASSLQRNTEAFF. V and J are TRBV11-2 and TRBJ1-1; D call uncertain. CDR1 is SGHAT and CDR2 is FQNNGV in the germline V gene. The CDR3 length is 13 residues. V was shortened by 2 bases and J by 2 bases, with 6 bases between the two germline ends.

This clone was detected only once. The V call is TRBV29-1, the J call TRBJ2-5; TRBD1 matches 7 bases. V was pared by 8 bases and J by 1 base, with 4 bases of the junction left unmatched. The CDR3 runs 12 residues. The V gene's germline CDR1 is SQVTM and CDR2 ANQGSEA. Here the CDR3 DNA reads TGCAGCACACACAGGGGCCAAGAGACCCAGTACTTC. Encoded protein: CSTHRGQETQYF. Using reference TRBV29-1 and TRBJ2-5 for the parts outside the CDR3, the full variable domain is SAVISQKPSRDICQRGTSLTIQCQVDSQVTMMFWYRQQPGQSLTLIATANQGSEATYESGFVIDKFPISRPNLTFSTLTVSNMSPEDSSIYLCSTHRGQETQYFGPGTRLLVL.

This clone has only one observation. The chain uses TRBV18 and TRBJ2-5; 7 nucleotides align to TRBD2. Germline V gives CDR1 KGHSH, CDR2 LQKENI. The CDR3 runs to 15 residues. V shed 5 bases and J 2 bases; nucleotides not matched to a gene: 8. CDR3 in DNA: TGTGCCAGCTCAGATCTCCCGGGGGGACAAGAGACCCAGTACTTC. It is translated as CASSDLPGGQETQYF.

This chain uses TRBV7-9 with TRBJ1-1; 7 bases map to TRBD1. The CDR3 is made up of 13 amino acids. Germline-derived CDR1 and CDR2 are SEHNR and FQNEAQ (reference sequence). V shed 3 bases, J shed 10 bases, and the junction held 8 bases outside the gene matches. In DNA, the CDR3 is TGTGCCAGCAGCTTCAAGGGGGCCTCGGGAGCTTTCTTT. Its protein product is CASSFKGASGAFF.

V and J are TRBV16 and TRBJ2-7; tentatively, D is TRBD2 (6 bases). The V end was cut by 2 bases, the J end by 3 bases, with 14 bases between. CDR3 length equals 15 residues. Germline CDR1 and CDR2: KGHSY and FQNENV. CDR3 DNA sequence: TGTGCCAGCAGCCAAACTGGCGGGGCGCACTACGAGCAGTACTTC. Its translation is CASSQTGGAHYEQYF.

The table lists this clone with a few counts. The V gene is TRBV6-5, the J gene TRBJ1-6; 8 nucleotides line up with TRBD1. This CDR3 has 14 amino acids. CDR1 MNHEY and CDR2 SVGAGI come from the germline V gene. V gave up 6 bases and J gave up 8 bases; unmatched junction bases: 6. CDR3: CASSRQGQYSPLHF. DNA for the CDR3: TGTGCCAGCAGCAGACAGGGGCAGTATTCACCCCTCCACTTT.

The rearrangement uses TRBV27 and TRBJ2-3; 8 bases line up with TRBD2. The CDR3 contains 13 residues. The V gene end was trimmed by 10 bases and the J gene end by 8 bases; junction bases not matched to a gene: 11. Germline V gene lookup returns CDR1 MNHEY and CDR2 SMNVEV (reference sequence). The CDR3 loop reads CATRASGPRTQYF. The CDR3, as DNA: TGTGCCACCCGAGCTAGCGGGCCTCGTACGCAGTATTTT.

This chain joins TRBV28 and TRBJ2-1; 9 bases align to TRBD1. The CDR3 sequence is 15 residues long. Trimming removed 4 bases from V and 12 bases from J; junction bases left unmatched: 13. Germline loops: CDR1 MDHEN, CDR2 SYDVKM. Written as DNA, the CDR3 is TGTGCCAGCAGTTCCCCCGGACAGGGGACAATTTTGCAGTTCTTC. The encoded protein is CASSSPGQGTILQFF. The full variable domain, in which reference TRBV28 and TRBJ2-1 provide the parts outside the CDR3, is DVKVTQSSRYLVKRTGEKVFLECVQDMDHENMFWYRQDPGLGLRLIYFSYDVKMKEKGDIPEGYSVSREKKERFSLILESASTNQTSMYLCASSSPGQGTILQFFGPGTRLTVL.

Points on this clone: The same CDR3 also results from other DNA sequences found in this sample. This chain joins TRBV5-6 and TRBJ1-2; no reliable D call. CDR1 SGHDT and CDR2 YYEEEE come from the germline V gene. The germline V and J ends were trimmed by 0 bases and 2 bases, with 5 bases remaining between them. There are 13 residues in the CDR3. DNA for the CDR3: TGTGCCAGCAGCTTGGGACGGAACTATGGCTACACCTTC. Protein product: CASSLGRNYGYTF.

This clone has just one count. The rearrangement uses TRBV10-3 and TRBJ1-5; 10 positions match TRBD1. Germline V CDR1 and CDR2: ENHRY, SYGVKD. V lost 5 bases to trimming and J lost 1 base; unmatched junction nucleotides: 2. The CDR3 covers 15 residues. The CDR3 DNA follows: TGTGCCATCAGTAGGACAGGGGGGAGCAATCAGCCCCAGCATTTT. Amino acids: CAISRTGGSNQPQHF.

The J gene is TRBJ1-2, the V gene TRBV18, with D possibly being TRBD1 (5 bases). Germline V lookup: CDR1 KGHSH, CDR2 LQKENI. The CDR3 has 13 amino acids. V lost 3 bases, J lost 3 bases, and 8 bases lay in between. The CDR3 sequence is CASSPFRDYGYTF. CDR3 DNA sequence: TGTGCCAGCTCACCGTTCAGGGACTATGGCTACACCTTC.

The chain employs TRBV29-1 and TRBJ2-1; tentative D call: TRBD2 (6 bases). The CDR3 sequence is 13 residues long. V lost 5 bases and J lost 0, with 8 bases in between. CDR1 SQVTM and CDR2 ANQGSEA come from the germline V gene. The CDR3 sequence: CSVRRGSYNEQFF. The CDR3 DNA sequence: TGCAGCGTTAGGCGGGGCTCCTACAATGAGCAGTTCTTC.

This clone came up once. V and J are TRBV27 and TRBJ2-3; 9 positions agree with TRBD1. The V and J ends lost 5 bases and 0 bases, in that order; junction bases with no gene match: 3. The germline CDR1 and CDR2 sequences are MNHEY and SMNVEV (reference sequence). The CDR3 length is 15 residues. The CDR3 spells CASSHRGRSTDTQYF. In nucleotides, the CDR3 is TGTGCCAGCAGTCACAGGGGGCGAAGCACAGATACGCAGTATTTT.

CDR3 protein: CASSTPGLDEEPQHF. The CDR3 DNA is TGTGCCAGTAGTACCCCGGGACTTGACGAGGAGCCCCAGCATTTT. This sequence joins TRBV19 and TRBJ1-5; tentative D call: TRBD1 (5 bases). V was pared by 4 bases and J by 8 bases, with 18 bases between. The CDR3 covers 15 residues. CDR1 LNHDA and CDR2 SQIVND come from the germline V gene (reference sequence).

This chain connects TRBV28 to TRBJ1-1, with unresolved D. There are 13 residues in the CDR3. The ends were cut back, 6 bases at V and 0 bases at J, with 8 bases in the middle. Germline CDR1 is MDHEN and CDR2 is SYDVKM. Here the CDR3 reads CASRPELNTEAFF. The CDR3 DNA follows: TGTGCCAGCAGGCCCGAGTTGAACACTGAAGCTTTCTTT.

This clone was counted at least ten times. The V gene is TRBV28, the J gene TRBJ1-5; a weak D match, TRBD1 (5 bases). Germline loops: CDR1 MDHEN, CDR2 SYDVKM. V shed 5 bases and J shed 4 bases, with 12 bases lying between them. The CDR3 spans 14 residues. As DNA, the CDR3 is TGTGCCAGCAGTCGACAGCCGAGTAATCAGCCCCAGCATTTT. It translates to CASSRQPSNQPQHF. The variable domain in full, completed from reference TRBV28 and TRBJ1-5, reads DVKVTQSSRYLVKRTGEKVFLECVQDMDHENMFWYRQDPGLGLRLIYFSYDVKMKEKGDIPEGYSVSREKKERFSLILESASTNQTSMYLCASSRQPSNQPQHFGDGTRLSIL.

The V call is TRBV2, the J call TRBJ1-1, with a tentative D call TRBD1 (5 bases). Trimming cost V 0 bases and J 3 bases, with 8 bases left between them. Per the germline V gene, CDR1 is SNHLY and CDR2 is FYNNEI. This CDR3 comprises 14 residues. The CDR3 DNA sequence: TGTGCCAGCAGTGAAGCGGGGCCTGACACTGAAGCTTTCTTT. It specifies CASSEAGPDTEAFF.

The V and J genes are TRBV4-1 and TRBJ2-3; 8 bases fit TRBD2. V gave up 4 bases and J gave up 6 bases; unmatched junction bases: 12. This CDR3 is 16 amino acids long. Germline V gives CDR1 MGHRA, CDR2 YSYEKL. The CDR3, as DNA: TGCGCCAGCAGCCGGCGGGAGGCTCCCCAAAAGGATACGCAGTATTTT. The encoded protein is CASSRREAPQKDTQYF.

CDR3 loop: CASSLVGEGEQYF. DNA of the CDR3: TGCGCCAGCAGCTTGGTAGGGGAGGGAGAGCAGTACTTC. The rearrangement links TRBV5-1 to TRBJ2-7, with 7 bases that match TRBD2. Germline V lookup: CDR1 SGHRS, CDR2 YFSETQ. J lost 7 bases, V lost 0 bases, and 4 bases had no gene match. This CDR3 has 13 amino acids. Combining the CDR3 with reference TRBV5-1 and TRBJ2-7 gives the whole variable domain KAGVTQTPRYLIKTRGQQVTLSCSPISGHRSVSWYQQTPGQGLQFLFEYFSETQRNKGNFPGRFSGRQFSNSRSEMNVSTLELGDSALYLCASSLVGEGEQYFGPGTRLTVT.

This sequence joins TRBV9 and TRBJ2-3; D is undetermined. From germline, CDR1 is SGDLS and CDR2 YYNGEE. There are 14 residues in the CDR3. Between the trimmed V and J ends, which lost 0 bases and 6 bases, there was a span of 11 bases. The DNA of the CDR3 is TGTGCCAGCAGCGTAGTTTCACAAAGTGATACGCAGTATTTT. This encodes CASSVVSQSDTQYF.

The chain has TRBV5-4 and TRBJ2-3; perhaps D is TRBD1 or TRBD2 (5 bases each). This CDR3 is 13 amino acids long. Germline lookup yields CDR1 SGHNT and CDR2 YYREEE (reference sequence). V was cut by 1 base and J by 4 bases, with 7 bases left in between. The DNA for the CDR3 is TGTGCCAGCAGCTTGACGGGGCCAGATACGCAGTATTTT. It is translated as CASSLTGPDTQYF. Drawing the rest from reference TRBV5-4 and TRBJ2-3, the complete variable domain is ETGVTQSPTHLIKTRGQQVTLRCSSQSGHNTVSWYQQALGQGPQFIFQYYREEENGRGNFPPRFSGLQFPNYSSELNVNALELDDSALYLCASSLTGPDTQYFGPGTRLTVL.

This clone was seen a single time. The chain joins TRBV28 to TRBJ2-2; 10 positions match TRBD2. This CDR3 spans 18 amino acids. Unmatched junction bases numbered 11, after V lost 1 base and J lost 6 bases. CDR1 is MDHEN, CDR2 SYDVKM, per germline. The CDR3 sequence is CASSLYGLAGVVAGELFF. The DNA of the CDR3 is TGTGCCAGCAGTTTATACGGGCTAGCGGGAGTTGTAGCCGGGGAGCTGTTTTTT.

This clone has more than one count but fewer than ten. The chain is built from TRBV2 and TRBJ1-2; D is possibly TRBD1 (6 bases). Germline V lookup: CDR1 SNHLY, CDR2 FYNNEI. This CDR3 contains 14 residues. Trimming pared 1 base from V and 7 bases from J, leaving 13 bases between. The CDR3 spells CASSEETGTIGYTF. The CDR3, as DNA: TGTGCCAGCAGTGAAGAGACAGGTACGATTGGCTACACCTTC.

Comment on this clone: The sample holds other DNA sequences that translate to the same CDR3. The genes are TRBV29-1 and TRBJ1-1, with 8 positions matching TRBD1. Germline V CDR1 and CDR2: SQVTM, ANQGSEA. V shed 3 bases and J 5 bases; nucleotides not matched to a gene: 5. The CDR3 is 13 residues long. The CDR3 DNA reads as TGCAGCGTTGAGGCAGGGGGCTGGACTGAAGCTTTCTTT. As protein: CSVEAGGWTEAFF.